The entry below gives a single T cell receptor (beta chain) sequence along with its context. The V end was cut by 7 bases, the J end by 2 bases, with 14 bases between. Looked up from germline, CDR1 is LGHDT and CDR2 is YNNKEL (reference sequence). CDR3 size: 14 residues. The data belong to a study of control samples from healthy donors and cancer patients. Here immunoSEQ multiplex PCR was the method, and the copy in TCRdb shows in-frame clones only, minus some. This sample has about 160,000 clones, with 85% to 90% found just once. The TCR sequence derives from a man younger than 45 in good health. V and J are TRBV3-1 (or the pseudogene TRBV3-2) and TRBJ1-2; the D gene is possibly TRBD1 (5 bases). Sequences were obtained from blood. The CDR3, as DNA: TGTGCCAGCACCCGTGGGGCAGACAACTATGGCTACACCTTC. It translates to CASTRGADNYGYTF.